The next 32 T cell receptor beta chains were all read from a single sample in a study of control samples from healthy donors and cancer patients. Only in-frame clones appear in the TCRdb table, and some are missing; sequencing was by immunoSEQ multiplex PCR. The data hold tens of thousands of clones, with more than 80% observed a single time. The source material was blood. The receptors shown here come from a man aged 50-60 years in good health.

This clone has more than one count but fewer than ten. The gene calls are TRBV6-5 and TRBJ1-5; D unresolved. Germline V gene lookup returns CDR1 MNHEY and CDR2 SVGAGI. Trimming cost V 7 bases and J 1 base, with 8 bases left between them. The CDR3 runs to 13 residues. CDR3 amino acids: CASIRESNQPQHF. The CDR3 DNA reads as TGTGCCAGCATAAGGGAGAGCAATCAGCCCCAGCATTTT.

The rearrangement uses TRBV30 and TRBJ1-2, with D maybe TRBD1 (5 bases). CDR3 length: 14 residues. Germline V gene lookup returns CDR1 GTSNPN and CDR2 SVGIG (reference sequence). Trimming stripped 3 bases from V and 7 bases from J, with 18 bases between. The CDR3 here is CAWSPKGHQAGYTF. The DNA for the CDR3 is TGTGCCTGGAGCCCGAAAGGACACCAGGCTGGCTACACCTTC.

The chain links TRBV7-8 to TRBJ2-7, with 8 bases fitting TRBD2. This CDR3 region has 12 residues. Germline CDR1 SGHVS, CDR2 FQNEAQ. V lost 5 bases and J lost 7; bases outside the gene matches: 4. The CDR3 protein is CASSRPGGEQYF. The CDR3 DNA reads as TGTGCCAGCAGCCGCCCGGGGGGGGAGCAGTACTTC.

The count of this clone is one. The chain uses TRBV3-1 (or the pseudogene TRBV3-2) and TRBJ2-1; D not certain. Trimming left V 6 bases short and J 7 bases short, with 7 bases between. Germline V lookup: CDR1 LGHDT, CDR2 YNNKEL (reference sequence). CDR3 length equals 11 residues. The CDR3 DNA sequence: TGTGCCAGCAGGTCGTATAATGAGCAGTTCTTC. Its protein product is CASRSYNEQFF.

This sequence joins TRBV6-5 and TRBJ2-7; 13 bases agree with TRBD2. With V trimmed by 6 bases and J by 6 bases, 5 bases remained unmatched. In germline, CDR1 is MNHEY, CDR2 SVGAGI. CDR3 length equals 14 residues. Here the CDR3 reads CASSLGLAGLEQYF. The CDR3 nucleotides are TGTGCCAGCAGCCTGGGACTAGCGGGGCTCGAGCAGTACTTC.

This chain links TRBV9 with TRBJ2-7, with D maybe TRBD1 (5 bases). Trimming cost V 0 bases and J 7 bases, with 14 bases left between them. Per the germline V gene, CDR1 is SGDLS and CDR2 is YYNGEE. CDR3 length equals 14 residues. The CDR3 coding sequence is TGTGCCAGCAGCGTAGGACCAGGGTCACGGGAGCAGTACTTC. Amino acid sequence: CASSVGPGSREQYF.

CDR3 amino acids: CATSGVHGTGSYNEQFF. The CDR3 coding sequence is TGTGCCACCAGTGGAGTACACGGGACTGGCTCCTACAATGAGCAGTTCTTC. V gene TRBV24-1 combines with J gene TRBJ2-1; D is possibly TRBD2 (6 bases). Germline V lookup: CDR1 KGHDR, CDR2 SFDVKD. CDR3 size: 17 residues. The V end lost 5 bases, the J end lost 0 bases, and 16 bases lay between the germline ends.

The CDR3 sequence is CASSFQGSEQYF. CDR3 sequence (DNA): TGTGCCAGCAGTTTCCAGGGCTCAGAGCAGTACTTC. The chain recombines TRBV12-3 or TRBV12-4 with TRBJ2-7, with D perhaps matching TRBD1 (5 bases). V lost 3 bases to trimming and J lost 7 bases, with 10 bases between them. CDR3 length equals 12 residues.

The chain uses TRBV7-8 and TRBJ1-1, with TRBD1 identical over 7 bases. CDR3 size: 17 residues. Germline CDR1 is SGHVS and CDR2 is FQNEAQ. V was pared by 1 base and J by 5 bases, with 13 bases of the junction left unmatched. The CDR3 coding sequence is TGTGCCAGCAGCTTAGGTTTTTCAGGTAGGGGGCGGACTGAAGCTTTCTTT. Translation gives CASSLGFSGRGRTEAFF.

The chain combines TRBV18 with TRBJ2-7, with D tentatively TRBD2 (6 bases). CDR3 length equals 15 residues. V was cut by 4 bases and J by 5 bases, with 18 bases left in between. Germline V gene sequence: CDR1 KGHSH, CDR2 LQKENI. CDR3 region: CASSQSYAGGNEQYF. DNA for the CDR3: TGTGCCAGCTCACAGTCCTACGCGGGCGGGAACGAGCAGTACTTC.

The chain combines TRBV29-1 with TRBJ2-6, with TRBD2 as a possible D gene (6 bases). Deletions cut 7 bases from V and 0 bases from J, with 16 bases between. This CDR3 is built from 16 residues. CDR1 is SQVTM, CDR2 ANQGSEA, per germline. The CDR3 nucleotides read TGCAGCGCCCGGGGAGTAGCGGCCTCTGGGGCCAACGTCCTGACTTTC. Amino acids: CSARGVAASGANVLTF.

As to this clone: This sample also contains other DNA sequences that code for the same CDR3. V usage is TRBV18 and J usage is TRBJ2-7; D is perhaps TRBD2 (5 bases). Germline CDR1 is KGHSH and CDR2 is LQKENI. The CDR3 totals 14 residues. The germline V and J ends were trimmed by 1 base and 3 bases, with 10 bases remaining between them. CDR3 in amino acids: CASSPLEGGYEQYF. Written as DNA, the CDR3 is TGTGCCAGCTCACCACTAGAAGGAGGCTACGAGCAGTACTTC. The full variable domain, with the rest looked up from reference TRBV18 and TRBJ2-7, is NAGVMQNPRHLVRRRGQEARLRCSPMKGHSHVYWYRQLPEEGLKFMVYLQKENIIDESGMPKERFSAEFPKEGPSILRIQQVVRGDSAAYFCASSPLEGGYEQYFGPGTRLTVT.

The chain has TRBV2 and TRBJ2-3; D tentatively fits TRBD1 or TRBD2 (5 bases each). The CDR3 is 14 residues long. Germline V CDR1 and CDR2: SNHLY, FYNNEI. Deletions cut 10 bases from V and 0 bases from J, with 14 bases between. The CDR3 loop is CATGRAFSTDTQYF. The CDR3 nucleotides read TGTGCCACGGGGCGAGCGTTTAGCACAGATACGCAGTATTTT.

The chain has TRBV5-1 and TRBJ2-3; 9 positions match TRBD2. The CDR3 has 16 amino acids. Trimming cost V 4 bases and J 4 bases; bases outside gene matches: 10. Germline V gene data show CDR1 as SGHRS and CDR2 as YFSETQ. The CDR3 bases are TGCGCCAGCAGCCGGTTAGCGGGAGAGTCGGCAGATACGCAGTATTTT. Translation gives CASSRLAGESADTQYF.

The chain joins TRBV4-1 to TRBJ1-1; no definite D call. V was pared by 2 bases and J by 1 base, with 14 bases between. CDR1 MGHRA and CDR2 YSYEKL come from the germline V gene. CDR3 length: 16 amino acids. CDR3 sequence reads: CASSQSGQFSNTEAFF. The CDR3 nucleotides read TGCGCCAGCAGCCAATCGGGCCAGTTTTCGAACACTGAAGCTTTCTTT.

The chain links TRBV7-9 to TRBJ2-1; 8 bases are a match to TRBD2. Germline V gives CDR1 SEHNR, CDR2 FQNEAQ (reference sequence). After removal of 5 bases from V and 6 bases from J, the junction contained 9 bases not matched to a gene. The CDR3 loop spans 15 amino acids. CDR3: CASSPSFAGGNEQFF. The CDR3 DNA is TGTGCCAGCAGCCCCAGCTTTGCGGGGGGCAATGAGCAGTTCTTC.

This rearrangement joins TRBV2 to TRBJ2-2; unclear D gene. Germline assignment: CDR1 SNHLY and CDR2 FYNNEI. The CDR3 extends over 11 amino acids. V was pared by 7 bases and J by 7 bases, with 7 bases between. The chain's CDR3 is CASKNFGELFF. The CDR3 nucleotides read TGTGCCAGCAAGAACTTCGGGGAGCTGTTTTTT.

This chain links TRBV28 with TRBJ1-1; 8 bases align to TRBD1. This CDR3 region has 13 residues. Unmatched junction bases numbered 8, after V lost 4 bases and J lost 10 bases. Germline-derived CDR1 and CDR2 are MDHEN and SYDVKM. The CDR3 nucleotides are TGTGCCAGCAGTTCCGGACAGGGCGGGAGAGCTTTCTTT. It encodes CASSSGQGGRAFF.

This clone showed up just a few times. The CDR3 reads CASSPMGGSLYGYTF. In DNA, the CDR3 is TGTGCCAGCAGCCCCATGGGGGGATCACTCTATGGCTACACCTTC. V gene TRBV7-2 combines with J gene TRBJ1-2; TRBD1 is a possible D gene (5 bases). V lost 5 bases to trimming and J lost 4 bases, with 17 bases between them. Per germline, CDR1 SGHTA and CDR2 FQGNSA. CDR3 length: 15 residues.

The chain is built from TRBV3-1 (or the pseudogene TRBV3-2) and TRBJ2-1; D is undetermined. The length of the CDR3 is 13 residues. The germline V gene encodes CDR1 LGHDT and CDR2 YNNKEL (reference sequence). V was trimmed by 4 bases and J by 8 bases, leaving 12 bases between them. The CDR3 reads CASSPKLSDEQFF. The DNA for the CDR3 is TGTGCCAGCAGCCCTAAACTATCCGATGAGCAGTTCTTC.

CDR3 nucleotides: TGTGCCATCAGTGCTGGGACTACCAACAATGAGCAGTTCTTC. Protein sequence: CAISAGTTNNEQFF. The rearrangement links TRBV10-3 to TRBJ2-1; the match to TRBD2 covers 7 bases. Trimming took 4 bases from V and 5 from J; bases not matched to a gene: 5. Germline CDR1 reads ENHRY; CDR2 reads SYGVKD. CDR3 length: 14 residues.

The V and J genes are TRBV21-1 and TRBJ1-4; the DNA was not used to check the table's D call, TRBD1. TRBV21-1 is tagged as a pseudogene. This CDR3 comprises 22 residues. CDR3 amino acids: CASSTSGTGGTEDKATNEKLFF. The DNA for the CDR3 is TGTGCCAGCAGCACTTCAGGGACAGGGGGCACCGAGGATAAGGCCACTAATGAAAAACTGTTTTTT.

V and J are TRBV24-1 and TRBJ2-2; D is perhaps TRBD1 (5 bases). The germline V and J ends were trimmed by 3 bases and 4 bases, with 14 bases remaining between them. The germline V gene has CDR1 KGHDR and CDR2 SFDVKD. The CDR3 length is 16 residues. The CDR3 region has the DNA TGTGCCACCAGTGATCAGACAGTATACCGCACCGGGGAGCTGTTTTTT. Protein sequence: CATSDQTVYRTGELFF.

The chain links TRBV4-3 to TRBJ2-3; D unresolved. The CDR3 is made up of 15 amino acids. V was shortened by 0 bases and J by 2 bases, with 9 bases between the two germline ends. Germline V gene sequence: CDR1 LGHNA, CDR2 YSLEER. This chain's CDR3 is CASSQDPLNTDTQYF. The CDR3 nucleotides read TGCGCCAGCAGCCAAGATCCCCTAAACACAGATACGCAGTATTTT.

V usage is TRBV30 and J usage is TRBJ1-4; no reliable D call. Germline-derived CDR1 and CDR2 are GTSNPN and SVGIG (reference sequence). The V end lost 2 bases, the J end lost 4 bases, and 8 bases lay between the germline ends. The CDR3 extends over 13 amino acids. The CDR3 reads CAWSKGNNEKLFF. CDR3 sequence (DNA): TGTGCCTGGAGTAAAGGGAATAATGAAAAACTGTTTTTT.

The V call is TRBV6-6, the J call TRBJ2-7; 14 bases fit TRBD2. The J segment lost 9 bases and the V segment lost 5 bases, leaving 9 bases of the junction unmatched. This CDR3 has 15 amino acids. Per the germline V gene, CDR1 is MNHNY and CDR2 is SVGAGI (reference sequence). CDR3 bases: TGTGCCAGCAGTCCCGGGACTAGCGGGAGATTGGGGCAGTACTTC. Translating gives CASSPGTSGRLGQYF.

The chain uses TRBV4-3 and TRBJ2-2; unclear D gene. V lost 4 bases and J 2 bases, leaving 8 bases between the germline ends. The CDR3 sequence is 14 residues long. Looked up from germline, CDR1 is LGHNA and CDR2 is YSLEER. The CDR3 DNA follows: TGCGCCAGCAGCCGCGACATCAACACCGGGGAGCTGTTTTTT. It encodes CASSRDINTGELFF.

The rearrangement joins TRBV5-1 to TRBJ2-2; no clear D gene. The V end was cut by 1 base, the J end by 0 bases, with 10 bases between. Looked up from germline, CDR1 is SGHRS and CDR2 is YFSETQ. The CDR3 is 16 residues long. CDR3 in amino acids: CASSLIERANTGELFF. Here the CDR3 DNA reads TGCGCCAGCAGCTTGATCGAGCGCGCGAACACCGGGGAGCTGTTTTTT.

This clone occurred a few times. The rearrangement joins TRBV5-1 to TRBJ1-6; D gene uncertain. Germline V CDR1 and CDR2: SGHRS, YFSETQ. Trimming took 2 bases from V and 8 from J, leaving 14 bases between them. This CDR3 contains 15 residues. In DNA, the CDR3 is TGCGCCAGCAGCTTAGAGGTACCCCCATATTCACCCCTCCACTTT. It yields the protein CASSLEVPPYSPLHF.

The chain carries TRBV19 and TRBJ1-1, with D hard to call. V shed 4 bases and J shed 11 bases, with 20 bases lying between them. From germline, CDR1 is LNHDA and CDR2 SQIVND (reference sequence). This CDR3 is built from 14 residues. The CDR3 DNA follows: TGTGCCAGTAGTACCTTAAGGAGTGGGGTGGATGCTTTCTTT. Its protein is CASSTLRSGVDAFF.

V usage is TRBV11-2 and J usage is TRBJ1-1; 7 bases are shared with TRBD1. Trimming took 8 bases from V and 8 from J; bases not matched to a gene: 11. Germline-derived CDR1 and CDR2 are SGHAT and FQNNGV. The CDR3 consists of 13 residues. DNA for the CDR3: TGTGCCAGCGGGCTGGACAGGCTCGGGGAAGCTTTCTTT. It translates to CASGLDRLGEAFF.

The J gene is TRBJ2-2, the V gene TRBV6-2 or TRBV6-3, with D unresolved. V lost 6 bases to trimming and J lost 1 base, with 9 bases between them. Germline CDR1 and CDR2: MNHEY and SVGEGT. There are 14 residues in the CDR3. The CDR3 nucleotides read TGTGCCAGCAGCGCCAACCGGAACACCGGGGAGCTGTTTTTT. Amino acid sequence: CASSANRNTGELFF.